This T cell receptor beta chain appears in the sequencing data of a study of T cell changes during pregnancy in multiple sclerosis. V lost 3 bases to trimming and J lost 6 bases, with 17 bases between them. The CDR3 spans 15 residues. CDR1 is MNHNS and CDR2 is SASEGT in the germline V gene. Some clones are missing from TCRdb's copy, which holds only in-frame ones; the method was immunoSEQ multiplex PCR. The sample has 30,000 to 45,000 clones; about nine tenths are singletons. V gene TRBV6-1 combines with J gene TRBJ1-1; D call uncertain. This sample comprised CD4+ T cells from peripheral blood mononuclear cells, obtained in the second trimester of pregnancy. The sequence was collected from a female donor in good health, enrolled as a control in a pregnancy study. CDR3 bases: TGTGCCAGCAGTGATTCCCCTAACGGGGTACCTGAAGCTTTCTTT. Translating it yields CASSDSPNGVPEAFF.